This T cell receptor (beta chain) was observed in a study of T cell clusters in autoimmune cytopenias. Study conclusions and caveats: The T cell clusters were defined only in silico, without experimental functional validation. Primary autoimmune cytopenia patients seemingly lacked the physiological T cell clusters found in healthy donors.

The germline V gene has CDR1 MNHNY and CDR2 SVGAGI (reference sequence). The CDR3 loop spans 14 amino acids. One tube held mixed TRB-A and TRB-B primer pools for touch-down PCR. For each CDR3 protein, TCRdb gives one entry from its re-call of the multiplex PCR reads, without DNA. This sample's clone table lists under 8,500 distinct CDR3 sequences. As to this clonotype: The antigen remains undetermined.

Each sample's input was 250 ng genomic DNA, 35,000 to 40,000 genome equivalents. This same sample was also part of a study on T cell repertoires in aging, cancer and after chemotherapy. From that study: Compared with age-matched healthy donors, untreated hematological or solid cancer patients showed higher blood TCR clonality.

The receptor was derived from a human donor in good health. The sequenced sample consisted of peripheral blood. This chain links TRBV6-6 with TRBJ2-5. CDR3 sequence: CASSYSGFVETQYF.